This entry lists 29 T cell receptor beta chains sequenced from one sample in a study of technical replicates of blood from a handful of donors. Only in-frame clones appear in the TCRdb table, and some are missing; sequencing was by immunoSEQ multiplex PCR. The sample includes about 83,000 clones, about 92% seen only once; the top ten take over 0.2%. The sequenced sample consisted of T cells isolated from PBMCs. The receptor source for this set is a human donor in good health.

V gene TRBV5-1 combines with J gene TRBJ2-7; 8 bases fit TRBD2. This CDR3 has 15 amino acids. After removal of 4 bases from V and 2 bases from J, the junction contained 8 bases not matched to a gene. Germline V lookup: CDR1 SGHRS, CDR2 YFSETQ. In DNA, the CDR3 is TGCGCCAGCAGCCCGGGGGGGTCTGGCCCCTACGAGCAGTACTTC. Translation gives CASSPGGSGPYEQYF.

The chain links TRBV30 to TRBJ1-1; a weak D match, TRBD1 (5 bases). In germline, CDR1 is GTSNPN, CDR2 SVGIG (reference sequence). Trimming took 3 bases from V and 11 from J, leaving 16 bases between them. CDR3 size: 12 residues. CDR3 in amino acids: CAWRMGPARAFF. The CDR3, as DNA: TGTGCCTGGAGAATGGGGCCCGCAAGGGCTTTCTTT.

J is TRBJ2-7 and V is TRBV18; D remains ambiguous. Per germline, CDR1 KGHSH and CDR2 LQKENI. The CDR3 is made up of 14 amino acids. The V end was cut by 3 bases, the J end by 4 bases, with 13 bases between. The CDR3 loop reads CASSPLEARYEQYF. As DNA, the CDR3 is TGTGCCAGCTCACCCCTTGAAGCTCGGTACGAGCAGTACTTC. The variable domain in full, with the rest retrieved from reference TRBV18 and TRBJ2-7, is NAGVMQNPRHLVRRRGQEARLRCSPMKGHSHVYWYRQLPEEGLKFMVYLQKENIIDESGMPKERFSAEFPKEGPSILRIQQVVRGDSAAYFCASSPLEARYEQYFGPGTRLTVT.

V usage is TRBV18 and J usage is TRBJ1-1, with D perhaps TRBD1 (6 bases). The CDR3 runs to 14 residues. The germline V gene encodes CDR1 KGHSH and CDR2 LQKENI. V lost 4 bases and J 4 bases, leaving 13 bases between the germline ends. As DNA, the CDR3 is TGTGCCAGCTCACTAAACAGGGATATCACTGAAGCTTTCTTT. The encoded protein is CASSLNRDITEAFF.

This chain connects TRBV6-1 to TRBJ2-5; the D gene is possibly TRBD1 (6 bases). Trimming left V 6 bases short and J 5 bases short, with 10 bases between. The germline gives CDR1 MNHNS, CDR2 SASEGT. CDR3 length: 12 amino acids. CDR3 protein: CASRRGGETQYF. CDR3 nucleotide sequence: TGTGCCAGCAGACGAGGGGGTGAGACCCAGTACTTC.

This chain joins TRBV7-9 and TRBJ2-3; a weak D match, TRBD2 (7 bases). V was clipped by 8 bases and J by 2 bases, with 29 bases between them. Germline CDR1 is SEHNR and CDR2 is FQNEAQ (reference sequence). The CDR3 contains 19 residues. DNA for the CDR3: TGTGCCAGCGAAAGGGGGGCCGGGGTAGCGGGCCCCCTCACAGATACGCAGTATTTT. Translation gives CASERGAGVAGPLTDTQYF.

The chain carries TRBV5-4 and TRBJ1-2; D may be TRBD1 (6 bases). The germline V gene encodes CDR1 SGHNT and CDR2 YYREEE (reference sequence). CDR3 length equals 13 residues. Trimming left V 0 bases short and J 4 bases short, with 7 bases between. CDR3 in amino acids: CASSLVQGYGYTF. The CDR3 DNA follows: TGTGCCAGCAGCTTGGTACAGGGCTATGGCTACACCTTC.

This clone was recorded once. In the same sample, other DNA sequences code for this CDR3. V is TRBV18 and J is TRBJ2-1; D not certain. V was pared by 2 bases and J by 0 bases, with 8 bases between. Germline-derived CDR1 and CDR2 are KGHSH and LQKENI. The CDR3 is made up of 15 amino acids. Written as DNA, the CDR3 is TGTGCCAGCTCACCAGGGCTTAGCTCCTACAATGAGCAGTTCTTC. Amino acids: CASSPGLSSYNEQFF.

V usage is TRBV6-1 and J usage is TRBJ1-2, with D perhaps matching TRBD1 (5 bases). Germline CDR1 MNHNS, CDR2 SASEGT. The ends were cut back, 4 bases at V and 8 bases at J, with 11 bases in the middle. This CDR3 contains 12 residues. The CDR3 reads CASSVRGEGYTF. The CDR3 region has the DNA TGTGCCAGCAGTGTACGGGGGGAGGGCTACACCTTC.

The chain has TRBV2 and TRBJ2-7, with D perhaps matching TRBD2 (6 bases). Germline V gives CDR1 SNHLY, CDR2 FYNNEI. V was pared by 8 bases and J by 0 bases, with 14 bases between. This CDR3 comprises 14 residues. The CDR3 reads CASGGERPSYEQYF. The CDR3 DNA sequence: TGTGCCAGCGGCGGGGAGCGGCCCTCCTACGAGCAGTACTTC. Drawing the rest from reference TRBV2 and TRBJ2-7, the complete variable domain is EPEVTQTPSHQVTQMGQEVILRCVPISNHLYFYWYRQILGQKVEFLVSFYNNEISEKSEIFDDQFSVERPDGSNFTLKIRSTKLEDSAMYFCASGGERPSYEQYFGPGTRLTVT.

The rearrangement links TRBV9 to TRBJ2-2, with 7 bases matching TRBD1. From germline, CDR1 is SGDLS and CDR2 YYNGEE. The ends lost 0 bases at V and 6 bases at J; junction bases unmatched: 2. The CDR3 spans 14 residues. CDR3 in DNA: TGTGCCAGCAGCGTAGTCGGACAGGCCGGGGAGCTGTTTTTT. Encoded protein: CASSVVGQAGELFF.

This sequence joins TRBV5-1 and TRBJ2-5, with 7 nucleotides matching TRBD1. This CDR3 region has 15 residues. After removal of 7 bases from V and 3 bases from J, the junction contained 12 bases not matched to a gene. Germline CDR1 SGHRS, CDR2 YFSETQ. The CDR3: CASALIGQEKETQYF. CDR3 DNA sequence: TGCGCCAGCGCCTTAATAGGACAGGAGAAAGAGACCCAGTACTTC.

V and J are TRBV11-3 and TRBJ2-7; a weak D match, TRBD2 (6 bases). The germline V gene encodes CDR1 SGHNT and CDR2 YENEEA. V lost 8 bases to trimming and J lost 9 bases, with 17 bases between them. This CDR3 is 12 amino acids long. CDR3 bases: TGTGCCAGCGGCGGGACTGCTTCGGCGCAGTACTTC. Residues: CASGGTASAQYF.

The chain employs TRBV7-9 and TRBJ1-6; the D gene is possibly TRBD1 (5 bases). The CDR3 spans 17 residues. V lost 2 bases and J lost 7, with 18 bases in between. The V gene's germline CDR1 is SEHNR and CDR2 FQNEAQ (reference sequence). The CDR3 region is CASSLWGGGGINSPLHF. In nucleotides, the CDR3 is TGTGCCAGCAGCTTATGGGGGGGAGGTGGGATCAATTCACCCCTCCACTTT.

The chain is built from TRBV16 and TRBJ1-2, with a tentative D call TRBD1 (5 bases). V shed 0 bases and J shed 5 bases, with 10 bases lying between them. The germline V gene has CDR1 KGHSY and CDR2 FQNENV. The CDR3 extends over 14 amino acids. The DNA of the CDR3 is TGTGCCAGCAGCCAATCGCAGGGTGGGTATGGCTACACCTTC. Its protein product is CASSQSQGGYGYTF.

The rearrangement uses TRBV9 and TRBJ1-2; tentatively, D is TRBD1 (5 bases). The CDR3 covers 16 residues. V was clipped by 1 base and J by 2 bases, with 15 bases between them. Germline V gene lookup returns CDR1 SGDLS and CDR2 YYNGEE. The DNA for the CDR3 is TGTGCCAGCAGCGTAAAGGCAGGGAATACGAACTATGGCTACACCTTC. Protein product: CASSVKAGNTNYGYTF.

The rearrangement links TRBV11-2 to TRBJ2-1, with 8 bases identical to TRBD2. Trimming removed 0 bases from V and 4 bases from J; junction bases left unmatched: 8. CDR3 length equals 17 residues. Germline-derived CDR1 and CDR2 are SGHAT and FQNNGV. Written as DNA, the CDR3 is TGTGCCAGCAGCTTAGATCCGGCGGGAGGTCATTACAATGAGCAGTTCTTC. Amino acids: CASSLDPAGGHYNEQFF. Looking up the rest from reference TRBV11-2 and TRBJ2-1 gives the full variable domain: EAGVAQSPRYKIIEKRQSVAFWCNPISGHATLYWYQQILGQGPKLLIQFQNNGVVDDSQLPKDRFSAERLKGVDSTLKIQPAKLEDSAVYLCASSLDPAGGHYNEQFFGPGTRLTVL.

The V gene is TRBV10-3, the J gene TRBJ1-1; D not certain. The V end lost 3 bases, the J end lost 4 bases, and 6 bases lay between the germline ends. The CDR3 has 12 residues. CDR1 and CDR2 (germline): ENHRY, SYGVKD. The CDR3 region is CAISDAGTEAFF. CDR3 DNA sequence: TGTGCCATCAGTGATGCCGGCACTGAAGCTTTCTTT.

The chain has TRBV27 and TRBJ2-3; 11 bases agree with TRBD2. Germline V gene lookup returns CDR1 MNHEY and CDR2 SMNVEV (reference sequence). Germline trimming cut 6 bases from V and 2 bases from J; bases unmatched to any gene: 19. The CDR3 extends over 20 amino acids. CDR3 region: CASSQKLVLGLAENTDTQYF. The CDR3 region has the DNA TGTGCCAGCAGCCAAAAACTAGTTCTGGGACTAGCGGAGAACACAGATACGCAGTATTTT.

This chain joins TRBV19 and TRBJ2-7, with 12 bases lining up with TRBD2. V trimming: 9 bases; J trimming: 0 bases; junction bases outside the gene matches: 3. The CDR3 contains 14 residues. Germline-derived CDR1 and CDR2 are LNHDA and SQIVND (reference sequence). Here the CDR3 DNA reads TGTGCCAGCCAGACTAGCGGGAGCTCCTACGAGCAGTACTTC. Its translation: CASQTSGSSYEQYF. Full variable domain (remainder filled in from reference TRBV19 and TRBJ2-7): DGGITQSPKYLFRKEGQNVTLSCEQNLNHDAMYWYRQDPGQGLRLIYYSQIVNDFQKGDIAEGYSVSREKKESFPLTVTSAQKNPTAFYLCASQTSGSSYEQYFGPGTRLTVT.

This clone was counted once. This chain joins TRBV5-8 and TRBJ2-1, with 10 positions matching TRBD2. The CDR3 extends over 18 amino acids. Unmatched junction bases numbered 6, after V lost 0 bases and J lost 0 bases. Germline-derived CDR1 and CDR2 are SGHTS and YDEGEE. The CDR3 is CASSLGTSGVSSYNEQFF. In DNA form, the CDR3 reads TGTGCCAGCAGCTTGGGGACTAGCGGTGTGAGCTCCTACAATGAGCAGTTCTTC.

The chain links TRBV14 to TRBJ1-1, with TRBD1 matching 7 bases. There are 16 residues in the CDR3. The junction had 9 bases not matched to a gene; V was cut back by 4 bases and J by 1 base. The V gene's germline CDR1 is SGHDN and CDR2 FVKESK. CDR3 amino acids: CASSRMMGQTNTEAFF. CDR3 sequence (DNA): TGTGCCAGCAGCCGGATGATGGGACAGACGAACACTGAAGCTTTCTTT.

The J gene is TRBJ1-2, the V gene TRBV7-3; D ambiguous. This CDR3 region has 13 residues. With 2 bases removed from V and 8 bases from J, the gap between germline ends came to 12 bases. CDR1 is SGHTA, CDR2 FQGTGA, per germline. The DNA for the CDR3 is TGTGCCAGCAGCTTACGGGAAGGAGGCGGCTACACCTTC. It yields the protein CASSLREGGGYTF.

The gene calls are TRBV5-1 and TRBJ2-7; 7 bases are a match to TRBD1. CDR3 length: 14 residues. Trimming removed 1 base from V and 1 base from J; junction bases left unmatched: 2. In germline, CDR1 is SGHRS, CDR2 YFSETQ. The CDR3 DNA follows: TGCGCCAGCAGCTTGACAGGGGCATCCTACGAGCAGTACTTC. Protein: CASSLTGASYEQYF. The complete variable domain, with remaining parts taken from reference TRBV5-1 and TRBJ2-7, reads KAGVTQTPRYLIKTRGQQVTLSCSPISGHRSVSWYQQTPGQGLQFLFEYFSETQRNKGNFPGRFSGRQFSNSRSEMNVSTLELGDSALYLCASSLTGASYEQYFGPGTRLTVT.

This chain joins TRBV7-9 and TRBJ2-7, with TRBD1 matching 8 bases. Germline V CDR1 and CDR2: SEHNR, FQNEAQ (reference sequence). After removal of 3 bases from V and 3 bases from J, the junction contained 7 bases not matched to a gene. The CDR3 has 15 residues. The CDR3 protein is CASSFSRGQSYEQYF. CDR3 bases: TGTGCCAGCAGCTTCAGCAGGGGGCAAAGCTACGAGCAGTACTTC.

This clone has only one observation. The CDR3 sequence is CASSEPKPSSYEQYF. The CDR3 coding sequence is TGCGCCAGCAGTGAACCGAAGCCTAGCTCCTACGAGCAGTACTTC. The chain recombines TRBV10-2 with TRBJ2-7; no reliable D call. This CDR3 region has 15 residues. Trimming removed 3 bases from V and 0 bases from J, with 12 bases in between. Germline CDR1 WSHSY, CDR2 SAAADI.

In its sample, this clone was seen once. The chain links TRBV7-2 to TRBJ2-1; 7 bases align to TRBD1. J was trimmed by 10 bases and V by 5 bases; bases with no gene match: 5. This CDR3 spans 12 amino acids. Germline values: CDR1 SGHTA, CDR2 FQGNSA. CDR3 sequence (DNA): TGTGCCAGCAGCCCTCAGGACAGGGAGCAGTTCTTC. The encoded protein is CASSPQDREQFF.

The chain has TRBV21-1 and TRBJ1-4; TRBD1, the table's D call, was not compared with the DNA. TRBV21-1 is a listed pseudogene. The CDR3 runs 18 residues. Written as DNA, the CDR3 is TGTGCCAGCAGCAAGCTGACAGGGGCCCTTTTTCGGGGTGAAAAACTGTTTTTT. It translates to CASSKLTGALFRGEKLFF.

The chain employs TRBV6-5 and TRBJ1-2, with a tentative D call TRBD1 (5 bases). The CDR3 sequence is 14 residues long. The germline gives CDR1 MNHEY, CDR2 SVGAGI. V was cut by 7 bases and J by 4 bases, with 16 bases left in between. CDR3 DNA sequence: TGTGCCAGCATCGCACGGTTGGGGGGCTATGGCTACACCTTC. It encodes CASIARLGGYGYTF.